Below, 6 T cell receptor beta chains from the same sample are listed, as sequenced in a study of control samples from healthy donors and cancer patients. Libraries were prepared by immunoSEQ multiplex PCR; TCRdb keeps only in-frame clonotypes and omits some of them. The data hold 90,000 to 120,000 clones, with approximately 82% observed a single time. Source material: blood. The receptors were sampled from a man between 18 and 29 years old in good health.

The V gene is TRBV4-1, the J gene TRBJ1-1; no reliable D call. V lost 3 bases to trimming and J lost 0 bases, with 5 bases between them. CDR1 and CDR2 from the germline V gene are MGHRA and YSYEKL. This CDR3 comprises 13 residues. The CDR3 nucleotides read TGCGCCAGCAGCCAGGTCCTGAACACTGAAGCTTTCTTT. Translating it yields CASSQVLNTEAFF.

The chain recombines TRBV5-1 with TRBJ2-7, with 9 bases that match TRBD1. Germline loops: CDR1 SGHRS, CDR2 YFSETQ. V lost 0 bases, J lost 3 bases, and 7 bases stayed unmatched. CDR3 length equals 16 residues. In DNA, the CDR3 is TGCGCCAGCAGCTTGGTTCTAGGGACAGGGTACTACGAGCAGTACTTC. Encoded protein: CASSLVLGTGYYEQYF.

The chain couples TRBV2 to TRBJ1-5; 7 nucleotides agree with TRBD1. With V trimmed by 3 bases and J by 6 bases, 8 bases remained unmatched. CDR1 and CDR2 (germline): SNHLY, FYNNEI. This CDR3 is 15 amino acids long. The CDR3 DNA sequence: TGTGCCAGCAGTGAGTACAGGGGCTCCGCTCAGCCCCAGCATTTT. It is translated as CASSEYRGSAQPQHF. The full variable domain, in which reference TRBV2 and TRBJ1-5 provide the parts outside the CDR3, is EPEVTQTPSHQVTQMGQEVILRCVPISNHLYFYWYRQILGQKVEFLVSFYNNEISEKSEIFDDQFSVERPDGSNFTLKIRSTKLEDSAMYFCASSEYRGSAQPQHFGDGTRLSIL.

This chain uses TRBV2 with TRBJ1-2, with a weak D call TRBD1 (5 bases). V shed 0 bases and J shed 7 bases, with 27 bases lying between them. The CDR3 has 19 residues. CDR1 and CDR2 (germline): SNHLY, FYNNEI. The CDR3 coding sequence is TGTGCCAGCAGTGAAGCGGACCAACGGTTTGATCCGGTGGGGGGTGGCTACACCTTC. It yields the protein CASSEADQRFDPVGGGYTF.

CDR3 sequence: CASSRGPTGGYGYTF. CDR3 coding DNA: TGTGCCAGCTCCCGCGGACCCACAGGGGGCTATGGCTACACCTTC. The chain employs TRBV7-8 and TRBJ1-2; 8 nucleotides align to TRBD1. Germline CDR1 is SGHVS and CDR2 is FQNEAQ. Unmatched junction bases numbered 12, after V lost 8 bases and J lost 4 bases. This CDR3 has 15 amino acids.

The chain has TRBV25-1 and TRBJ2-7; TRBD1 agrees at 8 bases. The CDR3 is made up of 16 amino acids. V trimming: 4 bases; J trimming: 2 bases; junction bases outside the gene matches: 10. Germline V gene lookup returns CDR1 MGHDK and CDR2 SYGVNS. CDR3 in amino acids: CASSASARGPAYEQYF. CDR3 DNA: TGTGCCAGCAGTGCTAGCGCCAGGGGGCCCGCCTACGAGCAGTACTTC.